This TCR beta chain was identified during a study of chemoradiotherapy in HPV16-positive cancers. Looking at the study overall: Functional T-cell assays on two HPV16-positive patients' cells defined candidate HPV-specific clones and common TCR motifs. Whole-study results and caveats: Better recurrence-free survival went with HPV-responsive T-cell expansion in HPV16-positive patients. HPV-specific T cells were functionally defined from only a couple of HPV16-positive patients. Candidate HPV-specific clones and E7-related TCR motifs grew in tumor during treatment.

V was shortened by 1 base and J by 1 base, with 8 bases between the two germline ends. The CDR3 is made up of 14 amino acids. Germline V CDR1 and CDR2: SGHRS, YFSETQ. This clone was recorded a few times. Its antigen is unidentified. TCRdb's table, derived via immunoSEQ multiplex PCR, lists solely in-frame clones and lacks some. The sample includes 16,000 or so clones, 55% to 75% of them seen just once. The clonotype comes from a human donor with HPV-associated anogenital cancer. The input for sequencing was tumor tissue, taken from a patient who underwent chemoradiotherapy. The chain has TRBV5-1 and TRBJ2-5, with D unresolved. DNA of the CDR3: TGCGCCAGCAGCTTGCAGCCCACCCAAGAGACCCAGTACTTC. Its protein is CASSLQPTQETQYF.